The 2 T cell receptor beta chains given below trace back to one sample, sequenced in a study of shared clonotypes between healthy human individuals. Generated by immunoSEQ multiplex PCR, the TCRdb table keeps only in-frame clones and is missing some. The repertoire includes roughly 1 million clones, around 74% of them detected once, and approximately 1.3% sits in the top ten. Sample: memory CD4+ T cells sorted from blood. Noted subset: CD45RA-negative fraction. The receptors originated from a man younger than 35 in good health.

This clone was counted once. Written as DNA, the CDR3 is TGTGCCAGCAGCGCTACCGGGACTAGGGCGTACGAGCAGTACTTC. Protein product: CASSATGTRAYEQYF. The chain joins TRBV2 to TRBJ2-7, with 8 bases aligning to TRBD2. Looked up from germline, CDR1 is SNHLY and CDR2 is FYNNEI. The CDR3 runs to 15 residues. After removal of 6 bases from V and 4 bases from J, the junction contained 11 bases not matched to a gene.

This clone was seen more than once but under ten times. The chain carries TRBV11-1 and TRBJ1-1; TRBD1 might be the D (6 bases). The CDR3 totals 19 residues. V lost 2 bases, J lost 4 bases, and 26 bases lay in between. Germline assignment: CDR1 SGHAT and CDR2 FQDESV (reference sequence). The CDR3 bases are TGTGCCAGCAGCTTAACCGGAAAGAATTACAGGGTGAGGAGCACTGAAGCTTTCTTT. Encoded protein: CASSLTGKNYRVRSTEAFF.